This TCR beta chain came from a study of T cells in Graves' hyperthyroidism and ophthalmopathy. Regarding the study as a whole: Researchers found most expanded thyroid clonotypes above 0.001 in blood as well.

RNA transcripts provided the source from which TCR beta CDR3 regions were amplified. With the HTBI primer set, the TCR CDR3 went through a first round of RT-PCR. TCRdb analysed the multiplex PCR reads with MiXCR anew, one entry per CDR3 protein. Of about 96,000 distinct CDR3 sequences in the sample, 51% were seen once. V lost 6 bases and J 3 bases, leaving 12 bases between the germline ends. This CDR3 spans 13 amino acids. Germline V gives CDR1 SEHNR, CDR2 FQNEAQ (reference sequence). A note on this clonotype: Its antigen remains unknown.

Sample: blood. The V call is TRBV7-9, the J call TRBJ2-7, with D perhaps TRBD2 (6 bases). The TCR originated in a woman aged 40 to 50 with Graves' hyperthyroidism. CDR3 DNA sequence: TGTGCCAGCAGTTTTCTAGCGAGCTACGAGCAGTACTTC. Translation gives CASSFLASYEQYF.